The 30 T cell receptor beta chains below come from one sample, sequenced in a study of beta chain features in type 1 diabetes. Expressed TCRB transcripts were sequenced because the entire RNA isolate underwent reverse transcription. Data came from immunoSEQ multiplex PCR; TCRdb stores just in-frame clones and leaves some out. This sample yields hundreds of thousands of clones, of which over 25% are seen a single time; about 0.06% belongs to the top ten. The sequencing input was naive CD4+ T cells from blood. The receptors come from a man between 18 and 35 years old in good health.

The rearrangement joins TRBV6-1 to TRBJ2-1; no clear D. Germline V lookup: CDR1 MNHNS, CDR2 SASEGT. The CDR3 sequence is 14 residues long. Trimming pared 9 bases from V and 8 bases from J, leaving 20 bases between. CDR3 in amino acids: CASADEAPVDEQFF. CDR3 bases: TGTGCCAGTGCGGACGAAGCCCCGGTGGATGAGCAGTTCTTC.

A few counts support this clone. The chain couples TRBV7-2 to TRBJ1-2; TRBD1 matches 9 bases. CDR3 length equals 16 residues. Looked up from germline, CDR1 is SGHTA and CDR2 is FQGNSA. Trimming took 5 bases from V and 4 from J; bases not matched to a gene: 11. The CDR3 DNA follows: TGTGCCAGCAGCGCACCGGGACAGGGTGTAGGCTATGGCTACACCTTC. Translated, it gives CASSAPGQGVGYGYTF.

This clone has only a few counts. CDR3 sequence reads: CASSLASGGRNQPQHF. CDR3 DNA sequence: TGTGCCAGCAGCTTGGCTAGCGGGGGCCGCAATCAGCCCCAGCATTTT. The chain is built from TRBV5-6 and TRBJ1-5; weak D call: TRBD1 (6 bases). The V gene lost 0 bases and the J gene lost 2 bases, with 12 bases spanning the gap. From germline, CDR1 is SGHDT and CDR2 YYEEEE. CDR3 length equals 16 residues.

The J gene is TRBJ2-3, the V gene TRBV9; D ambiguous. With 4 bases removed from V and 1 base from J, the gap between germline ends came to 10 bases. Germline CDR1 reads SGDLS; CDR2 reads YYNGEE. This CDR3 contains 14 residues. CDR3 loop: CASSSPGGTDTQYF. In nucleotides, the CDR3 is TGTGCCAGCAGCTCTCCTGGGGGCACAGATACGCAGTATTTT.

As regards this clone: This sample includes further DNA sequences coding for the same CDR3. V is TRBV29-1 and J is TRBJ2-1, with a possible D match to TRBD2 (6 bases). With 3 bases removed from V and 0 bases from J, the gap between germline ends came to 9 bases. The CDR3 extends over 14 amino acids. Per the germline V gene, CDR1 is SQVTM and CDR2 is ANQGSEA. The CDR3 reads CSVDSGSSYNEQFF. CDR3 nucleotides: TGCAGCGTTGATAGCGGTAGCTCCTACAATGAGCAGTTCTTC.

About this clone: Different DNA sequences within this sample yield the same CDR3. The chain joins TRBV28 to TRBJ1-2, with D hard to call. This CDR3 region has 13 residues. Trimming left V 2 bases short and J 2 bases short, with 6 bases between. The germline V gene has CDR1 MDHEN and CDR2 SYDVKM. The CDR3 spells CASSLRGNYGYTF. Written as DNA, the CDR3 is TGTGCCAGCAGTTTACGGGGAAACTATGGCTACACCTTC.

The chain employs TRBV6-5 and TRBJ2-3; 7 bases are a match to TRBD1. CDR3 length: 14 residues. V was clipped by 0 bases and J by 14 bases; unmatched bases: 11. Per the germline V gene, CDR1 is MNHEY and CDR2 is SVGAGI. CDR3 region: CASSYSGRGTDLYF. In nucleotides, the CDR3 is TGTGCCAGCAGTTACTCGGGGCGTGGGACAGATCTGTATTTT.

The CDR3 loop reads CNAFNADEQFF. The CDR3 nucleotides are TGCAATGCCTTCAACGCCGATGAGCAGTTCTTC. The chain combines TRBV20-1 with TRBJ2-1; no reliable D call. This CDR3 is 11 amino acids long. Germline CDR1 is DFQATT and CDR2 is SNEGSKA (reference sequence).

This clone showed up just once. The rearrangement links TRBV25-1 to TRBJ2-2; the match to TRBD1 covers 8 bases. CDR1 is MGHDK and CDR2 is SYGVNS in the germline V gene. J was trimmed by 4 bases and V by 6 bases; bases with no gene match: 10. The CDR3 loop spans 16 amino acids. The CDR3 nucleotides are TGTGCCAGCAGGGACAGGGCGTTCGTTGGCACCGGGGAGCTGTTTTTT. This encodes CASRDRAFVGTGELFF.

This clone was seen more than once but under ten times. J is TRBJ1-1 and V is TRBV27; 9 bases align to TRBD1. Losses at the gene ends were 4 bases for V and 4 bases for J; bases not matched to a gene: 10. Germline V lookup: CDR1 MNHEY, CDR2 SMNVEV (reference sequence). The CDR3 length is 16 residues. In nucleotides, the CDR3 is TGTGCCAGCAGTTGCGTCCCGGGACAGGGTTGCACTGAAGCTTTCTTT. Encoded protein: CASSCVPGQGCTEAFF.

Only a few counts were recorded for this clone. Here the CDR3 reads CAWSDRDGSNQPQHF. CDR3 DNA sequence: TGTGCCTGGAGTGATCGGGACGGGAGCAATCAGCCCCAGCATTTT. The chain uses TRBV30 and TRBJ1-5; perhaps TRBD1 as D (5 bases). The CDR3 loop spans 15 amino acids. The germline V and J ends were trimmed by 1 base and 1 base, with 11 bases remaining between them. Germline-derived CDR1 and CDR2 are GTSNPN and SVGIG (reference sequence).

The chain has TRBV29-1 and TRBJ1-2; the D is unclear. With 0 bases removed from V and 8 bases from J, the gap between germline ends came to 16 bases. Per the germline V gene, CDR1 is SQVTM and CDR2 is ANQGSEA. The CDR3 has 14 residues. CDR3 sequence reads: CSVEDRRGKGGYTF. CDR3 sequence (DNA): TGCAGCGTTGAAGATCGAAGAGGGAAAGGGGGCTACACCTTC.

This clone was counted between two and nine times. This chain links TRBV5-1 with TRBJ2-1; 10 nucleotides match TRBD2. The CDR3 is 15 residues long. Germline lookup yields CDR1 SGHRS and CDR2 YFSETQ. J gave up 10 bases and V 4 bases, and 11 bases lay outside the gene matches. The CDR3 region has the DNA TGCGCCAGCAGCCAAGGGACTAGCGAGGATGGCGAGCAGTTCTTC. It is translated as CASSQGTSEDGEQFF.

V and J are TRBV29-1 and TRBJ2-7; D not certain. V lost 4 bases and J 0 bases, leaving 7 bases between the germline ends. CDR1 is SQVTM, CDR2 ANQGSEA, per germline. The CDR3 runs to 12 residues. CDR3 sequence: CSVAWDSYEQYF. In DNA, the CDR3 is TGCAGCGTTGCGTGGGACTCCTACGAGCAGTACTTC.

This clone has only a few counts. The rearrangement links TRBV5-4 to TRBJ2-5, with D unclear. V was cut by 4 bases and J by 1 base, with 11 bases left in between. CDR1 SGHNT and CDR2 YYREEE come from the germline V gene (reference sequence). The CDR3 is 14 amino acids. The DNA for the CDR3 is TGTGCCAGCAGCCCGACCAGTTTCCAAGAGACCCAGTACTTC. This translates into CASSPTSFQETQYF.

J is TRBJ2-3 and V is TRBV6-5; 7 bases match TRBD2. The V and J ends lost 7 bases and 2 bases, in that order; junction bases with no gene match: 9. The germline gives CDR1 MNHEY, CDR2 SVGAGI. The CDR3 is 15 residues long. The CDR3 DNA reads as TGTGCCAGCACCCAAGCGGGATGGCTCACAGATACGCAGTATTTT. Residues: CASTQAGWLTDTQYF.

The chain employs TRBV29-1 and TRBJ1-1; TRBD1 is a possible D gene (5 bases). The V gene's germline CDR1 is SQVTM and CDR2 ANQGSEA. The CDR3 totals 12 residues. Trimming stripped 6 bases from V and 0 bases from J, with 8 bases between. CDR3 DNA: TGCAGCGTGGGACTTTTGAACACTGAAGCTTTCTTT. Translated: CSVGLLNTEAFF. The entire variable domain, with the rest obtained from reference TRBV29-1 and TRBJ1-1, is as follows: SAVISQKPSRDICQRGTSLTIQCQVDSQVTMMFWYRQQPGQSLTLIATANQGSEATYESGFVIDKFPISRPNLTFSTLTVSNMSPEDSSIYLCSVGLLNTEAFFGQGTRLTVV.

The DNA of the CDR3 is TGTGCCTGGAGTGTACGCGGGAGAGAGGCAACAGGGCAGTTCTTC. It yields the protein CAWSVRGREATGQFF. V is TRBV30 and J is TRBJ2-1; 7 bases line up with TRBD2. In germline, CDR1 is GTSNPN, CDR2 SVGIG (reference sequence). The CDR3 has 15 amino acids. Trimming cost V 0 bases and J 12 bases; bases outside gene matches: 14.

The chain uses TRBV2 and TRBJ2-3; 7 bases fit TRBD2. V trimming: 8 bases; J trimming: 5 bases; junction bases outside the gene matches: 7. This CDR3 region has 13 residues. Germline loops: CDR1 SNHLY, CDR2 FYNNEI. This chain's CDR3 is CASRSSGRDTQYF. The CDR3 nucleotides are TGTGCCAGCCGGAGTAGCGGGCGAGATACGCAGTATTTT.

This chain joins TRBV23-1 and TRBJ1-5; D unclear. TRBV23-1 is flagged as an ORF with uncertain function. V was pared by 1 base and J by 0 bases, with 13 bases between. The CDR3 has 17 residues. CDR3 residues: CASSQFRSGDSNQPQHF. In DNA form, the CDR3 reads TGCGCCAGCAGTCAATTCCGATCTGGGGATAGCAATCAGCCCCAGCATTTT.

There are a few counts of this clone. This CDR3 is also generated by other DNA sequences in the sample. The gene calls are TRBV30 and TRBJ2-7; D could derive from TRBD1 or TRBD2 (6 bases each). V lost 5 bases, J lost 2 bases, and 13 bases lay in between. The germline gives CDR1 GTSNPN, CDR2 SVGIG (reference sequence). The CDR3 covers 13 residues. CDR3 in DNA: TGTGCCTGGGATGGGGGGCCTACCTACGAGCAGTACTTC. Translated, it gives CAWDGGPTYEQYF.

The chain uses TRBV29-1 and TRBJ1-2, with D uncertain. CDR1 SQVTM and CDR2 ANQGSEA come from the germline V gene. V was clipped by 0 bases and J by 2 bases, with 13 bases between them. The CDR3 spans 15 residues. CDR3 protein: CSVEDRRRENYGYTF. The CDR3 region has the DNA TGCAGCGTTGAAGATAGGAGACGGGAGAACTATGGCTACACCTTC.

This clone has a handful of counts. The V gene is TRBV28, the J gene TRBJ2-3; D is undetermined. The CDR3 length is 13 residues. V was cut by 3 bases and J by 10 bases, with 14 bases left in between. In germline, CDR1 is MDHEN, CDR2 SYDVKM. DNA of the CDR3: TGTGCCAGCAGTTTTCTGGTATCCAGTGCGCAGTATTTT. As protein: CASSFLVSSAQYF.

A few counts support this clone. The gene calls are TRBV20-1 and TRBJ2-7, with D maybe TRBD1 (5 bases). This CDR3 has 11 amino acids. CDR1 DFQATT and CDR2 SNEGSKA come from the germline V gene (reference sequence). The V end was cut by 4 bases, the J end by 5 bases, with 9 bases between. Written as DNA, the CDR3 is TGCAGTGCTACGACAGCTCACGAGCAGTACTTC. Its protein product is CSATTAHEQYF.

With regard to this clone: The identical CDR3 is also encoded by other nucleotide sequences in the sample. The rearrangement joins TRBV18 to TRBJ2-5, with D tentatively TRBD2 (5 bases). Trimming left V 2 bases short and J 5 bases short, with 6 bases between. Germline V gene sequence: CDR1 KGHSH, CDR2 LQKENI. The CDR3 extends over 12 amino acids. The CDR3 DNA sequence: TGTGCCAGCTCACCAGGCGGGGAGACCCAGTACTTC. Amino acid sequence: CASSPGGETQYF.

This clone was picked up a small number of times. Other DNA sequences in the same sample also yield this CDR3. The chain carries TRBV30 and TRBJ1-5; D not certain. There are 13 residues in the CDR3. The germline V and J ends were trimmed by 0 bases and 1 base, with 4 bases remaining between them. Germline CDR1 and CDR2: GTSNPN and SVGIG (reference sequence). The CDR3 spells CAWSVQSNQPQHF. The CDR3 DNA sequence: TGTGCCTGGAGTGTACAGAGCAATCAGCCCCAGCATTTT.

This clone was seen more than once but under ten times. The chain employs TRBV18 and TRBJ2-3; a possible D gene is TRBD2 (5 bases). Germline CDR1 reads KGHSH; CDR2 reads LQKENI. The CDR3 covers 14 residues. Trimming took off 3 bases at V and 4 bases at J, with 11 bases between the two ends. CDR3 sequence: CASSPGSSADTQYF. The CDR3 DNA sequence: TGTGCCAGCTCACCGGGGAGTAGCGCAGATACGCAGTATTTT.

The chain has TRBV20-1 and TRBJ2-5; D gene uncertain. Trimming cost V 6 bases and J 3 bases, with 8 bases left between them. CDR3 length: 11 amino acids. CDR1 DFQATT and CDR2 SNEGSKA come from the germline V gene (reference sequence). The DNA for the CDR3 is TGCAGTGCGAGATTGAAAGAGACCCAGTACTTC. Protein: CSARLKETQYF.

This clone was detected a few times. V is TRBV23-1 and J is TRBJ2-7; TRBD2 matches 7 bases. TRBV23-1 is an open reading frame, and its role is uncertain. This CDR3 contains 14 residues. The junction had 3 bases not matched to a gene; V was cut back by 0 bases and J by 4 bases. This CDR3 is CASSQSSGGYEQYF. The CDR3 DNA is TGCGCCAGCAGTCAATCGTCGGGGGGTTACGAGCAGTACTTC.

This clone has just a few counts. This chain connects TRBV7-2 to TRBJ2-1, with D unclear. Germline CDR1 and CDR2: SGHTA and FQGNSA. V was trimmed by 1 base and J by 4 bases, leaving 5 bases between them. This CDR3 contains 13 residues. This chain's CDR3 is CASSLGPYNEQFF. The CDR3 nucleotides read TGTGCCAGCAGCTTAGGACCGTACAATGAGCAGTTCTTC.